This entry lists 22 T cell receptor beta chains sequenced from one sample in a study of cytomegalovirus exposure and HLA in healthy donors. The PCR had 60 Vbeta and 13 Jbeta primers. Assay used: immunoSEQ multiplex PCR; TCRdb lists only in-frame clones, some missing. This table lists approximately 200,000 clones. The sequencing input was PBMCs. The receptor source for this set is a boy younger than 18 in good health and CMV-seronegative.

The chain joins TRBV5-6 to TRBJ2-7, with 9 positions matching TRBD1. This CDR3 spans 15 amino acids. The V gene's germline CDR1 is SGHDT and CDR2 YYEEEE. V gave up 5 bases and J gave up 3 bases; unmatched junction bases: 9. The CDR3 is CASSFRGTGYYEQYF. CDR3 nucleotides: TGTGCCAGCAGTTTCCGGGGGACAGGGTACTACGAGCAGTACTTC.

CDR3 protein: CASSPGQGTEKLFF. CDR3 DNA sequence: TGTGCCAGCAGCCCGGGACAGGGGACAGAAAAACTGTTTTTT. The chain has TRBV4-2 and TRBJ1-4; 10 nucleotides match TRBD1. Unmatched junction bases numbered 4, after V lost 4 bases and J lost 8 bases. The CDR3 consists of 14 residues. Germline V gene sequence: CDR1 LGHNA, CDR2 YNFKEQ.

The chain recombines TRBV5-6 with TRBJ2-1; 8 bases are shared with TRBD1. CDR3 length equals 15 residues. The germline V gene has CDR1 SGHDT and CDR2 YYEEEE. The V and J ends lost 0 bases and 3 bases, in that order; junction bases with no gene match: 2. Here the CDR3 reads CASSLEGTGYNEQFF. DNA of the CDR3: TGTGCCAGCAGCTTGGAGGGGACAGGCTACAATGAGCAGTTCTTC.

The chain has TRBV11-2 and TRBJ2-1; no reliable D call. This CDR3 region has 15 residues. Deletions cut 5 bases from V and 0 bases from J, with 11 bases between. CDR1 is SGHAT, CDR2 FQNNGV, per germline. Written as DNA, the CDR3 is TGTGCCAGCAGCCATAGCCTGAGCTCCTACAATGAGCAGTTCTTC. It yields the protein CASSHSLSSYNEQFF.

V usage is TRBV30 and J usage is TRBJ1-1; D unresolved. The CDR3 is 12 residues long. Germline lookup yields CDR1 GTSNPN and CDR2 SVGIG (reference sequence). The V end was cut by 4 bases, the J end by 5 bases, with 11 bases between. CDR3 coding DNA: TGTGCCTGGATAAGCTCGTGGACTGAAGCTTTCTTT. This gives the protein CAWISSWTEAFF.

The gene calls are TRBV7-3 and TRBJ1-1; TRBD1 is a possible D gene (5 bases). This CDR3 comprises 15 residues. CDR1 SGHTA and CDR2 FQGTGA come from the germline V gene. V lost 2 bases and J lost 2, with 12 bases in between. The CDR3 DNA reads as TGTGCCAGCAGCTTATTCGGGGCGGGAAACACTGAAGCTTTCTTT. It codes for CASSLFGAGNTEAFF.

The rearrangement links TRBV19 to TRBJ1-1; D possibly corresponds to TRBD1 (5 bases). This CDR3 is 11 amino acids long. V was clipped by 5 bases and J by 10 bases, with 11 bases between them. Germline V lookup: CDR1 LNHDA, CDR2 SQIVND (reference sequence). CDR3 nucleotide sequence: TGTGCCAGTAGTGCTGGGGGGGGAGCTTTCTTT. Its protein product is CASSAGGGAFF.

The chain couples TRBV7-3 to TRBJ2-1; 7 positions match TRBD1. Per germline, CDR1 SGHTA and CDR2 FQGTGA. The CDR3 totals 16 residues. V was clipped by 5 bases and J by 4 bases; unmatched bases: 11. The CDR3 spells CASSPKGAGGYNEQFF. The CDR3, as DNA: TGTGCCAGCAGCCCGAAAGGGGCAGGGGGTTACAATGAGCAGTTCTTC.

The V and J genes are TRBV18 and TRBJ2-5; unclear D gene. CDR1 KGHSH and CDR2 LQKENI come from the germline V gene. The V end lost 3 bases, the J end lost 0 bases, and 5 bases lay between the germline ends. The CDR3 has 13 residues. As DNA, the CDR3 is TGTGCCAGCTCACCGCAGTACCAAGAGACCCAGTACTTC. This gives the protein CASSPQYQETQYF. Complete variable domain (other parts from reference TRBV18 and TRBJ2-5): NAGVMQNPRHLVRRRGQEARLRCSPMKGHSHVYWYRQLPEEGLKFMVYLQKENIIDESGMPKERFSAEFPKEGPSILRIQQVVRGDSAAYFCASSPQYQETQYFGPGTRLLVL.

The V gene is TRBV2, the J gene TRBJ1-6, with 9 bases identical to TRBD1. CDR3 length: 14 residues. V lost 6 bases to trimming and J lost 9 bases; unmatched junction nucleotides: 6. Germline assignment: CDR1 SNHLY and CDR2 FYNNEI. CDR3 nucleotide sequence: TGTGCCAGCAGGGGGGACAGGGAGGTTTCACCCCTCCACTTT. Protein sequence: CASRGDREVSPLHF.

The chain combines TRBV9 with TRBJ1-4; D may be TRBD1 (6 bases). Trimming removed 3 bases at V and 8 bases at J, with 14 bases between. The CDR3 has 14 residues. Germline loops: CDR1 SGDLS, CDR2 YYNGEE. This chain's CDR3 is CASSEQGQMEKLFF. The CDR3 bases are TGTGCCAGCAGCGAACAGGGACAAATGGAAAAACTGTTTTTT. The full variable domain, rest sourced from reference TRBV9 and TRBJ1-4, is DSGVTQTPKHLITATGQRVTLRCSPRSGDLSVYWYQQSLDQGLQFLIQYYNGEERAKGNILERFSAQQFPDLHSELNLSSLELGDSALYFCASSEQGQMEKLFFGSGTQLSVL.

The chain's CDR3 is CASRGDRVDNEQFF. The CDR3 bases are TGTGCCAGCAGGGGGGACAGGGTAGATAATGAGCAGTTCTTC. V and J are TRBV2 and TRBJ2-1, with 9 bases that match TRBD1. This CDR3 region has 14 residues. The trim removed 6 bases at V and 7 bases at J, leaving 7 bases unmatched. CDR1 is SNHLY, CDR2 FYNNEI, per germline.

The chain employs TRBV5-1 and TRBJ2-1; 7 bases line up with TRBD1. The CDR3 runs to 14 residues. CDR1 and CDR2 from the germline V gene are SGHRS and YFSETQ. The J segment lost 4 bases and the V segment lost 4 bases, leaving 5 bases of the junction unmatched. The DNA for the CDR3 is TGCGCCAGCAGCGAGGACAGGATGTACAATGAGCAGTTCTTC. Its protein product is CASSEDRMYNEQFF.

V and J are TRBV28 and TRBJ1-2; D gene uncertain. The germline CDR1 and CDR2 sequences are MDHEN and SYDVKM. The CDR3 is 13 amino acids. Between the trimmed V and J ends, which lost 5 bases and 3 bases, there was a span of 10 bases. The CDR3 protein is CASSLQRDYGYTF. As DNA, the CDR3 is TGTGCCAGCAGTCTTCAGAGGGACTATGGCTACACCTTC.

The gene calls are TRBV6-5 and TRBJ1-6, with D possibly TRBD1 on 5 matching bases. Germline CDR1 and CDR2: MNHEY and SVGAGI. The CDR3 loop spans 13 amino acids. The V end lost 5 bases, the J end lost 5 bases, and 7 bases lay between the germline ends. CDR3 sequence: CASSQTDNSPLHF. The CDR3 DNA sequence: TGTGCCAGCAGTCAGACAGATAATTCACCCCTCCACTTT.

The chain recombines TRBV5-4 with TRBJ1-6, with 9 nucleotides matching TRBD1. CDR1 and CDR2 from the germline V gene are SGHNT and YYREEE (reference sequence). V lost 2 bases, J lost 7 bases, and 4 bases stayed unmatched. The CDR3 sequence is 15 residues long. The CDR3 sequence is CASSFTGTGNSPLHF. The CDR3 DNA follows: TGTGCCAGCAGCTTCACCGGGACAGGGAATTCACCCCTCCACTTT. Full variable domain (remainder filled in from reference TRBV5-4 and TRBJ1-6): ETGVTQSPTHLIKTRGQQVTLRCSSQSGHNTVSWYQQALGQGPQFIFQYYREEENGRGNFPPRFSGLQFPNYSSELNVNALELDDSALYLCASSFTGTGNSPLHFGNGTRLTVT.

The chain has TRBV29-1 and TRBJ1-2; TRBD1 matches 10 bases. Germline assignment: CDR1 SQVTM and CDR2 ANQGSEA. V was clipped by 2 bases and J by 11 bases; unmatched bases: 11. The CDR3 covers 14 residues. CDR3 region: CSVEKNRQGADYTF. CDR3 DNA sequence: TGCAGCGTTGAAAAAAATCGACAGGGGGCAGATTACACCTTC.

The chain employs TRBV7-9 and TRBJ1-2; D is uncertain. This CDR3 comprises 15 residues. The germline gives CDR1 SEHNR, CDR2 FQNEAQ (reference sequence). The V gene lost 5 bases and the J gene lost 0 bases, with 13 bases spanning the gap. CDR3 sequence: CASSPPQVANYGYTF. The CDR3 DNA reads TGTGCCAGCAGCCCCCCCCAAGTAGCTAACTATGGCTACACCTTC.

The chain uses TRBV6-4 and TRBJ2-1; the D gene is possibly TRBD1 (6 bases). Deletions cut 5 bases from V and 6 bases from J, with 11 bases between. Germline CDR1 MRHNA, CDR2 SNTAGT. This CDR3 is 13 amino acids long. CDR3 coding DNA: TGTGCCAGCAGTCAGACAGGACTCAATGAGCAGTTCTTC. It yields the protein CASSQTGLNEQFF.

This chain links TRBV28 with TRBJ1-1; 8 positions match TRBD1. This CDR3 is built from 13 residues. J was trimmed by 0 bases and V by 6 bases; bases with no gene match: 0. CDR1 and CDR2 (germline): MDHEN, SYDVKM. The CDR3 DNA reads as TGTGCCAGCAGGGGACAGGTGAACACTGAAGCTTTCTTT. Protein sequence: CASRGQVNTEAFF. The full variable domain, rest sourced from reference TRBV28 and TRBJ1-1, is DVKVTQSSRYLVKRTGEKVFLECVQDMDHENMFWYRQDPGLGLRLIYFSYDVKMKEKGDIPEGYSVSREKKERFSLILESASTNQTSMYLCASRGQVNTEAFFGQGTRLTVV.

CDR3 amino acids: CASSWSGNGYTF. The CDR3 nucleotides are TGTGCCAGTAGTTGGTCGGGGAATGGCTACACCTTC. The V gene is TRBV19, the J gene TRBJ1-2; D is uncertain. This CDR3 comprises 12 residues. Germline-derived CDR1 and CDR2 are LNHDA and SQIVND (reference sequence). V was cut by 5 bases and J by 6 bases, with 10 bases left in between.

This sequence joins TRBV6-5 and TRBJ1-1; tentatively, D is TRBD1 (6 bases). Trimming pared 5 bases from V and 4 bases from J, leaving 17 bases between. The CDR3 consists of 15 residues. The germline V gene encodes CDR1 MNHEY and CDR2 SVGAGI. CDR3: CASSSPGRGSTEAFF. CDR3 nucleotide sequence: TGTGCCAGCAGTAGCCCAGGGAGGGGGAGCACTGAAGCTTTCTTT.